This T cell receptor (beta chain) originates from a study of blood T cell repertoires in COVID-19. For the study at large: COVID-19 samples collected from the United States, Italy and Spain covered acute and convalescent phases. T cells, B-cell-depleted T cells, or PBMCs supplied cDNA or gDNA.

The V gene's germline CDR1 is GTSNPN and CDR2 SVGIG (reference sequence). CDR3 length: 12 residues. With 0 bases removed from V and 7 bases from J, the gap between germline ends came to 10 bases. The assay was immunoSEQ multiplex PCR, and TCRdb's table has in-frame clones only and misses some. The table includes some 29,000 clones, about 90% detected once. The clonotype comes from a human donor in a cohort sampled during active COVID-19. Sequenced: peripheral blood. The chain employs TRBV30 and TRBJ2-7; D is perhaps TRBD1 (5 bases). The CDR3 DNA follows: TGTGCCTGGAGTGTCCAGGGATGGGAGCAGTACTTC. Its protein product is CAWSVQGWEQYF.